This TCR beta chain originates from a study of T cells after somatic rescue of genetic block. The CDR3 sequence is 15 residues long. In germline, CDR1 is LNHNV, CDR2 YYDKDF (reference sequence). V dropped 3 bases and J dropped 5; count of bases not matched to a gene: 4. Some clones are missing from TCRdb's copy, which holds only in-frame ones; the method was immunoSEQ multiplex PCR. The table records about 88,000 clones, approximately 90% of them present only once. Sequenced material: peripheral blood mononuclear cells (PBMCs). The V gene is TRBV15, the J gene TRBJ2-2; 9 nucleotides align to TRBD2. The sequence was obtained from a woman in her late teens or twenties. The CDR3 reads CATSRGLAATGELFF. The CDR3 DNA is TGTGCCACCAGCAGGGGACTAGCAGCGACCGGGGAGCTGTTTTTT. The full variable domain, rest sourced from reference TRBV15 and TRBJ2-2, is DAMVIQNPRYQVTQFGKPVTLSCSQTLNHNVMYWYQQKSSQAPKLLFHYYDKDFNNEADTPDNFQSRRPNTSFCFLDIRSPGLGDTAMYLCATSRGLAATGELFFGEGSRLTVL.